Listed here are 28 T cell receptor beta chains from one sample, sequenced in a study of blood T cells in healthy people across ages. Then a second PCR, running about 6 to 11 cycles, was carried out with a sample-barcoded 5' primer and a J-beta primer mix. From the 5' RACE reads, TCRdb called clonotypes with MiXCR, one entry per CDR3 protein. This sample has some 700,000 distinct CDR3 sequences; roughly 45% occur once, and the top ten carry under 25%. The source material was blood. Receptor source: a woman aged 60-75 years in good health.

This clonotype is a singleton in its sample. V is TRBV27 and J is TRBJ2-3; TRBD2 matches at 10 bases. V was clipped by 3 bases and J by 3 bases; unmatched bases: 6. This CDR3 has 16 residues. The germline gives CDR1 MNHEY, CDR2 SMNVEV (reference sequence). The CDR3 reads CASSFRSSGRTDTQYF. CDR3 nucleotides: TGTGCCAGCAGTTTTAGGTCTAGCGGGAGAACAGATACGCAGTATTTT.

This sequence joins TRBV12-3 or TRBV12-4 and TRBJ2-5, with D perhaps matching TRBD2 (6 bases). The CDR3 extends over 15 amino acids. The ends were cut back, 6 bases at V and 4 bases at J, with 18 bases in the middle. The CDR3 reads CASRDGTLYGETQYF. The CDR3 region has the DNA TGTGCCAGCAGAGACGGGACTCTTTACGGAGAGACCCAGTACTTC.

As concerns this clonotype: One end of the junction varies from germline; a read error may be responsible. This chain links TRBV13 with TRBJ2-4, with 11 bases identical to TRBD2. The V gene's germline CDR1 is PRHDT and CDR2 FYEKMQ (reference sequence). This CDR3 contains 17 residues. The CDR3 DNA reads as TGTGCCAGCGGCTTCTTGTCTAGCGGGGGGAATCGAAACATTCAGTACTTC. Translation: CASGFLSSGGNRNIQYF.

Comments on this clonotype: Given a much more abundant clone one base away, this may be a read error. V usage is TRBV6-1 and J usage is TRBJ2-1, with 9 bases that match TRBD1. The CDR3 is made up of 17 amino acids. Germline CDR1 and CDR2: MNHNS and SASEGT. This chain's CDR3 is CASIRNGGTGIYNGQFF. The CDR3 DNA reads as TGTGCCAGCATCAGAAACGGGGGGACAGGGATATACAATGGGCAGTTCTTC.

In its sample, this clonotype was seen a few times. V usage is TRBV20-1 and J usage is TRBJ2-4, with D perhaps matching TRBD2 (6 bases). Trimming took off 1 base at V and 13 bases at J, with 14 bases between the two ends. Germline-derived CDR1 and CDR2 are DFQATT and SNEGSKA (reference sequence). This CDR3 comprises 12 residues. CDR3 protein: CSARAGAEEQYF. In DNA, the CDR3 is TGCAGTGCTAGAGCGGGAGCAGAAGAGCAGTACTTC.

Written as DNA, the CDR3 is TGTGCCAGCACCCTCGGGGTGGCCAACGAGCAGTACTTC. Translated, it gives CASTLGVANEQYF. This chain connects TRBV28 to TRBJ2-7; weak D call: TRBD2 (5 bases). The CDR3 length is 13 residues. CDR1 and CDR2 (germline): MDHEN, SYDVKM. The germline V and J ends were trimmed by 7 bases and 5 bases, with 15 bases remaining between them.

Written as DNA, the CDR3 is TGTGCCAGCAAGACTAGCACAGATACGCAGTATTTT. It encodes CASKTSTDTQYF. This chain connects TRBV4-2 to TRBJ2-3, with D hard to call. The V end was cut by 7 bases, the J end by 0 bases, with 5 bases between. Germline-derived CDR1 and CDR2 are LGHNA and YNFKEQ. There are 12 residues in the CDR3.

This CDR3 reads CASSQGHHNEQFF. As DNA, the CDR3 is TGTGCCAGCAGCCAGGGACACCACAATGAGCAGTTCTTC. The gene calls are TRBV27 and TRBJ2-1, with a weak D call TRBD1 (6 bases). The CDR3 is made up of 13 amino acids. Deletions cut 6 bases from V and 5 bases from J, with 11 bases between. The germline V gene has CDR1 MNHEY and CDR2 SMNVEV (reference sequence).

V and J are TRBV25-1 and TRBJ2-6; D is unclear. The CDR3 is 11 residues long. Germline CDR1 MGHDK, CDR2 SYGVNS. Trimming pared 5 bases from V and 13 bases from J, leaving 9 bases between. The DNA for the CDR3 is TGTGCCAGCAGTAAAGGAAGTGTCCTGACTTTC. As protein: CASSKGSVLTF. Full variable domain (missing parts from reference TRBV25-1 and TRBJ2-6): EADIYQTPRYLVIGTGKKITLECSQTMGHDKMYWYQQDPGMELHLIHYSYGVNSTEKGDLSSESTVSRIRTEHFPLTLESARPSHTSQYLCASSKGSVLTFGAGSRLTVL.

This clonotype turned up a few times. The CDR3 sequence is CAISELAGGTYEQYF. Written as DNA, the CDR3 is TGTGCCATCAGTGAATTAGCGGGAGGGACCTACGAGCAGTACTTC. The rearrangement uses TRBV10-3 and TRBJ2-7, with 11 bases lining up with TRBD2. Germline CDR1 is ENHRY and CDR2 is SYGVKD. Losses at the gene ends were 3 bases for V and 2 bases for J; bases not matched to a gene: 3. CDR3 length: 15 amino acids.

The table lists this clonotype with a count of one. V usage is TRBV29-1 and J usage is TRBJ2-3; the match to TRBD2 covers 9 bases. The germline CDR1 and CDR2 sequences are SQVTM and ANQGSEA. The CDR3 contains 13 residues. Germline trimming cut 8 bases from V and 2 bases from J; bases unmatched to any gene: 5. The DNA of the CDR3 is TGCAGCCCCTTAGCGGGAGCCACAGATACGCAGTATTTT. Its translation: CSPLAGATDTQYF.

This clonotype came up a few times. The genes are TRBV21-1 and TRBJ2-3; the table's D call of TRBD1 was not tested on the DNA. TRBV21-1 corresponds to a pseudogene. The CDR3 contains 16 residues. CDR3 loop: CASSKPLGQITDTQYF. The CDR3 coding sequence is TGTGCCAGCAGCAAACCCCTGGGACAGATCACAGATACGCAGTATTTT.

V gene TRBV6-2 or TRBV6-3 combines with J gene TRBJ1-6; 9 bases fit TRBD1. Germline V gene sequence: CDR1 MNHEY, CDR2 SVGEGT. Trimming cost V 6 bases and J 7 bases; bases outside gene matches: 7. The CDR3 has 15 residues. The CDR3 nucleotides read TGTGCCAGCAGATCCGGGACAGGGTGGAATTCACCCCTCCACTTT. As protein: CASRSGTGWNSPLHF.

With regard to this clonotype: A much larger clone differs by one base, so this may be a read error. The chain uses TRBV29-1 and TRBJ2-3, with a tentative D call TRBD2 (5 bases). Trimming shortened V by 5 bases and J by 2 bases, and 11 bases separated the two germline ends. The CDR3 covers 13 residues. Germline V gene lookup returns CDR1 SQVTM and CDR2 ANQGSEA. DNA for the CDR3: TGCAGCGTTACCGGGATCCTCACAGATACGCAGTATTTT. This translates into CSVTGILTDTQYF.

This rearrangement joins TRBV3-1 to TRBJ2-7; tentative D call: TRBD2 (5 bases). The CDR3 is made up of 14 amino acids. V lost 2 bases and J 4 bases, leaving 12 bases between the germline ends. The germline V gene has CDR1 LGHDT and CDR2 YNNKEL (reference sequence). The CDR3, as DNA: TGTGCCAGCAGCCAAACGGGGAGAAGATACGAGCAGTACTTC. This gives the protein CASSQTGRRYEQYF.

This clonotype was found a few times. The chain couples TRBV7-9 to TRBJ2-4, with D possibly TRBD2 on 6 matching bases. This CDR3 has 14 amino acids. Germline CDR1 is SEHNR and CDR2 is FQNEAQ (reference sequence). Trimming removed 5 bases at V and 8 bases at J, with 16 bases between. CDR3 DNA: TGTGCCAGCAGCCTCAAAGGAGGGGAGGACATTCAGTACTTC. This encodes CASSLKGGEDIQYF.

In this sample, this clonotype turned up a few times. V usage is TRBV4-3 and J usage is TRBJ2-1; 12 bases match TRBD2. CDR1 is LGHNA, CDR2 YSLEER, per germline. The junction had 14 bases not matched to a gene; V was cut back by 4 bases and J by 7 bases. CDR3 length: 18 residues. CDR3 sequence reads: CASSPFWGLAGGLNEQFF. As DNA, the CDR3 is TGCGCCAGCAGCCCGTTCTGGGGTCTAGCGGGAGGGTTAAATGAGCAGTTCTTC.

CDR3: CATSRDITYNEQFF. The CDR3 bases are TGTGCCACCAGCAGAGATATCACCTACAATGAGCAGTTCTTC. The rearrangement uses TRBV15 and TRBJ2-1; D uncertain. Trimming removed 0 bases at V and 2 bases at J, with 5 bases between. This CDR3 has 14 amino acids. Germline V CDR1 and CDR2: LNHNV, YYDKDF (reference sequence).

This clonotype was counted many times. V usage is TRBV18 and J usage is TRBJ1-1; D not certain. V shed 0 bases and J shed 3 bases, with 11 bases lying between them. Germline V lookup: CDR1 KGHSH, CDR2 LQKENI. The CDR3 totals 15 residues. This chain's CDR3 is CASSPPNFGDTEAFF. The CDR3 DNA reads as TGTGCCAGCTCACCACCGAATTTCGGGGACACTGAAGCTTTCTTT.

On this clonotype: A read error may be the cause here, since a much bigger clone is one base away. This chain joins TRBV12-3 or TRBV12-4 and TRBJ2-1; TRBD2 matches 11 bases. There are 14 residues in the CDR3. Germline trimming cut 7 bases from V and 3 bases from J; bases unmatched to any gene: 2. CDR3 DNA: TGTGCCAGCATTGGACTAGCGGGCTACAATGAGCAGTTCTTC. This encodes CASIGLAGYNEQFF.

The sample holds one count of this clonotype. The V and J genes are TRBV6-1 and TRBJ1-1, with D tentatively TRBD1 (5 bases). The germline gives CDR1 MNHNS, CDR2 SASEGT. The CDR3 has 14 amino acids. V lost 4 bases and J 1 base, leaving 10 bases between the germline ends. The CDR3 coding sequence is TGTGCCAGCAGTGGAGGGGCGGGGAACACTGAAGCTTTCTTT. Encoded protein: CASSGGAGNTEAFF.

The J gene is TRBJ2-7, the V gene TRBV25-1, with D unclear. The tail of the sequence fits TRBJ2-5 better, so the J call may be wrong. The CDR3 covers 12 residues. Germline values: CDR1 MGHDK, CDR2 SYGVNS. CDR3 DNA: TGTGCCAGCGGGATAGCAGAAGAGACCCAGTACTTC. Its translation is CASGIAEETQYF.

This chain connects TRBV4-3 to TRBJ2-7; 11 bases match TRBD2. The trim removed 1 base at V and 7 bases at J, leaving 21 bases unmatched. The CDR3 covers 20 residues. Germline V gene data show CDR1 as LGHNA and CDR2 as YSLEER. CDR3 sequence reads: CASSQARGTSGGGGYNEQYF. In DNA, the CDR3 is TGCGCCAGCAGCCAAGCCCGAGGGACTAGCGGAGGAGGGGGGTACAATGAGCAGTACTTC.

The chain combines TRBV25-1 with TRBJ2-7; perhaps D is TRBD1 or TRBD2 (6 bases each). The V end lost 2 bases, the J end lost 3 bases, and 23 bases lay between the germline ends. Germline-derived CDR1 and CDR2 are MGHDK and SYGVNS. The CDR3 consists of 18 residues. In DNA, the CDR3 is TGTGCCAGCAGTGAAACTCACCCAAGGGGGACTCCCAACTACGAGCAGTACTTC. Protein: CASSETHPRGTPNYEQYF.

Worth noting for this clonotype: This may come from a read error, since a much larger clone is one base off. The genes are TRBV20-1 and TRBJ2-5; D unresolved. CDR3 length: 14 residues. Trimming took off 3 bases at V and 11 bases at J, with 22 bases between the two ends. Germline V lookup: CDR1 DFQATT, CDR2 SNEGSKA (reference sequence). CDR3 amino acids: CSASPIPTYNEQYF. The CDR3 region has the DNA TGCAGTGCTAGCCCCATTCCTACTTACAATGAGCAGTACTTC.

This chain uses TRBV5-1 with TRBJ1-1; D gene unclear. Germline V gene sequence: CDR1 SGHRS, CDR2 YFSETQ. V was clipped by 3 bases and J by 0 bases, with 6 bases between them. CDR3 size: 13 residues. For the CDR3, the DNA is TGCGCCAGCAGCTGCTCCGTGAACACTGAAGCTTTCTTT. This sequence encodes CASSCSVNTEAFF. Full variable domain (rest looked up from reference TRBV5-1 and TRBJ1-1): KAGVTQTPRYLIKTRGQQVTLSCSPISGHRSVSWYQQTPGQGLQFLFEYFSETQRNKGNFPGRFSGRQFSNSRSEMNVSTLELGDSALYLCASSCSVNTEAFFGQGTRLTVV.

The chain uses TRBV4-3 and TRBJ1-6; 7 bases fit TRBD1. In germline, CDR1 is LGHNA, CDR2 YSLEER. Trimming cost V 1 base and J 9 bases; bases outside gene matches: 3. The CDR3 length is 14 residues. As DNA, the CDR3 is TGCGCCAGCAGCCAAGGAGGGGGCGGTTCACCCCTCCACTTT. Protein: CASSQGGGGSPLHF.

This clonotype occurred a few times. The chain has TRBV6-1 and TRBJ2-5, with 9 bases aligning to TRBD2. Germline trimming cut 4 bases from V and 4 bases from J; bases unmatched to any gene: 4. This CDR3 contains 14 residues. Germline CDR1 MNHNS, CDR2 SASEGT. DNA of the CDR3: TGTGCCAGCAGTGCCGCGGGGGGGCGAGAGACCCAGTACTTC. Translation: CASSAAGGRETQYF.